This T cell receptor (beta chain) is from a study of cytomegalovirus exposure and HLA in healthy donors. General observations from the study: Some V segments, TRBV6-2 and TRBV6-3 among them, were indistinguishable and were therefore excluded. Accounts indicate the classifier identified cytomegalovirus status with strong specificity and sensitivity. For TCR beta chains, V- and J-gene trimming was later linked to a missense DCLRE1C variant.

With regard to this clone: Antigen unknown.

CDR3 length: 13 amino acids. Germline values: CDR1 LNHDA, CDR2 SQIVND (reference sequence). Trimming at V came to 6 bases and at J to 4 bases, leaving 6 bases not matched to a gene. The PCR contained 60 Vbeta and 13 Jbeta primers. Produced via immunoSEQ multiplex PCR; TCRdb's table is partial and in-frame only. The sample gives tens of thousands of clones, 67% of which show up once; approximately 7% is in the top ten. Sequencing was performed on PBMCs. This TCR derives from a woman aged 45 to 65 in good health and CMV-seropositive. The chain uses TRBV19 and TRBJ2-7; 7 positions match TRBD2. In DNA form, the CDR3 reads TGTGCCAGTAGCACTAGCGCCATTTACGAGCAGTACTTC. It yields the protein CASSTSAIYEQYF.